The clone carrying this T cell receptor beta chain was recorded only once. The repertoire was sequenced with immunoSEQ multiplex PCR; TCRdb's copy has only in-frame clones and lacks some. This table holds around 170,000 clones, nearly 90% found once. The V and J ends lost 4 bases and 8 bases respectively, with 12 bases between them. The length of the CDR3 is 13 residues. The data stem from a study of control samples from healthy donors and cancer patients. The TCR sequence derives from a woman aged 45-65 years in good health. The rearrangement links TRBV12-3 or TRBV12-4 to TRBJ1-5; no clear D gene. The material sequenced was blood. The CDR3 nucleotides read TGTGCCAGCAGTTCCGCCCGTCGCGAGCCCCAGCATTTT. It yields the protein CASSSARREPQHF.